Below, 30 T cell receptor beta chains from the same sample are listed, as sequenced in a study of CD4 T cells in relation to SARS-CoV-2 and coronaviruses. These receptors have no identified antigens. Produced via immunoSEQ multiplex PCR; TCRdb's table is partial and in-frame only. The sample has 30,000 to 45,000 clones; 77% are singletons. Sequenced sample: memory CD4+ T cells from PBMCs, cultured in vitro. The receptors here all came from an adult with COVID-19.

J is TRBJ2-4 and V is TRBV28, with D perhaps matching TRBD2 (6 bases). Trimming shortened V by 9 bases and J by 15 bases, and 18 bases separated the two germline ends. CDR1 is MDHEN and CDR2 is SYDVKM in the germline V gene. The CDR3 totals 11 residues. In DNA, the CDR3 is TGTGCCAGTACCGATTGGGGGGTAAGGTACTTC. It codes for CASTDWGVRYF.

J is TRBJ2-3 and V is TRBV6-1; D is perhaps TRBD1 (6 bases). The CDR3 spans 16 residues. The V gene's germline CDR1 is MNHNS and CDR2 SASEGT. V was pared by 3 bases and J by 5 bases, with 18 bases between. CDR3 loop: CASSDWGQGGRDTQYF. The DNA of the CDR3 is TGTGCCAGCAGTGACTGGGGACAAGGTGGCCGAGATACGCAGTATTTT.

This clone was counted between two and nine times. V gene TRBV18 combines with J gene TRBJ2-7; 8 bases match TRBD1. The CDR3 length is 14 residues. Germline lookup yields CDR1 KGHSH and CDR2 LQKENI. Trimming cost V 5 bases and J 5 bases; bases outside gene matches: 8. The CDR3 protein is CASSTQGGANEQYF. The CDR3 DNA sequence: TGTGCCAGCTCAACACAGGGGGGCGCGAACGAGCAGTACTTC.

The genes are TRBV10-2 and TRBJ1-1; TRBD1 matches 10 bases. This CDR3 contains 16 residues. Germline loops: CDR1 WSHSY, CDR2 SAAADI. V lost 4 bases and J lost 1; bases outside the gene matches: 6. CDR3 in DNA: TGCGCCAGCAGTGCGAGACAGGGGGCCGGGAACACTGAAGCTTTCTTT. It is translated as CASSARQGAGNTEAFF.

The chain uses TRBV6-5 and TRBJ1-2, with 7 positions matching TRBD1. V was clipped by 10 bases and J by 4 bases; unmatched bases: 9. Germline CDR1 reads MNHEY; CDR2 reads SVGAGI. This CDR3 comprises 13 residues. The CDR3 DNA follows: TGTGCCAACAGCCGGGACAGAGGCTATGGCTACACCTTC. This encodes CANSRDRGYGYTF.

The rearrangement links TRBV24-1 to TRBJ2-2, with 8 bases fitting TRBD2. This CDR3 comprises 18 residues. CDR1 is KGHDR and CDR2 is SFDVKD in the germline V gene. Trimming took 1 base from V and 3 from J; bases not matched to a gene: 9. The CDR3 spells CATSDLMSGGAHTGELFF. DNA of the CDR3: TGTGCCACCAGTGATTTAATGAGCGGGGGAGCCCACACCGGGGAGCTGTTTTTT.

The CDR3 reads CASSQSTGAPGANVLTF. The CDR3 DNA reads TGTGCCAGCAGCCAATCGACAGGGGCCCCTGGGGCCAACGTCCTGACTTTC. The chain has TRBV3-1 (or the pseudogene TRBV3-2) and TRBJ2-6; 8 bases are a match to TRBD1. CDR1 LGHDT and CDR2 YNNKEL come from the germline V gene (reference sequence). The CDR3 spans 17 residues. J lost 2 bases, V lost 2 bases, and 5 bases had no gene match.

The chain links TRBV7-9 to TRBJ2-4; TRBD1 matches 9 bases. This CDR3 contains 18 residues. V lost 4 bases, J lost 0 bases, and 10 bases stayed unmatched. CDR1 is SEHNR, CDR2 FQNEAQ, per germline (reference sequence). Here the CDR3 DNA reads TGTGCCAGCAGCTCCCGACCGGACAGGGGTTTAGCCAAAAACATTCAGTACTTC. This gives the protein CASSSRPDRGLAKNIQYF.

This chain links TRBV14 with TRBJ2-7, with no clear D. The length of the CDR3 is 16 residues. Per germline, CDR1 SGHDN and CDR2 FVKESK. Trimming took 2 bases from V and 5 from J, leaving 19 bases between them. The CDR3 is CASSQNFWRQSHEQYF. CDR3 DNA: TGTGCCAGCAGCCAAAATTTCTGGAGACAATCCCACGAGCAGTACTTC.

The V gene is TRBV4-1, the J gene TRBJ1-2, with unresolved D. This CDR3 comprises 14 residues. CDR1 is MGHRA and CDR2 is YSYEKL in the germline V gene. V gave up 0 bases and J gave up 5 bases, with 10 bases separating them. The CDR3 sequence: CASSQDTAYYGYTF. The CDR3 DNA reads as TGCGCCAGCAGCCAAGATACGGCATATTATGGCTACACCTTC.

This clone appeared a single time. The chain combines TRBV9 with TRBJ1-2; D call uncertain. CDR3 length equals 16 residues. V gave up 0 bases and J gave up 1 base, with 13 bases separating them. Germline V gene lookup returns CDR1 SGDLS and CDR2 YYNGEE. CDR3 in amino acids: CASSVGPGESNYGYTF. CDR3 in DNA: TGTGCCAGCAGCGTAGGGCCCGGGGAGAGTAACTATGGCTACACCTTC.

The V and J genes are TRBV27 and TRBJ2-1; TRBD2 is a possible D gene (6 bases). The CDR3 covers 20 residues. Germline V CDR1 and CDR2: MNHEY, SMNVEV (reference sequence). Between the trimmed V and J ends, which lost 4 bases and 4 bases, there was a span of 29 bases. DNA of the CDR3: TGTGCCAGCAGTTCCATACCCCCTAGCGCAATAGGGAGGAAGTACAATGAGCAGTTCTTC. Residues: CASSSIPPSAIGRKYNEQFF.

The chain combines TRBV2 with TRBJ2-2, with D unclear. CDR1 and CDR2 (germline): SNHLY, FYNNEI. The CDR3 has 14 amino acids. Between the trimmed V and J ends, which lost 3 bases and 1 base, there was a span of 6 bases. The CDR3 protein is CASSEGRNTGELFF. The CDR3 region has the DNA TGTGCCAGCAGTGAGGGCCGGAACACCGGGGAGCTGTTTTTT.

The rearrangement uses TRBV11-2 and TRBJ2-7, with 8 positions matching TRBD1. The CDR3 covers 12 residues. Per the germline V gene, CDR1 is SGHAT and CDR2 is FQNNGV. The trim removed 5 bases at V and 5 bases at J, leaving 2 bases unmatched. The CDR3 DNA is TGTGCCAGCAGCCTACAGGGGGACGAGCAGTACTTC. This gives the protein CASSLQGDEQYF. Based on the CDR3 plus reference TRBV11-2 and TRBJ2-7, the full variable domain is EAGVAQSPRYKIIEKRQSVAFWCNPISGHATLYWYQQILGQGPKLLIQFQNNGVVDDSQLPKDRFSAERLKGVDSTLKIQPAKLEDSAVYLCASSLQGDEQYFGPGTRLTVT.

The CDR3 is CASSENSGGQAFF. Here the CDR3 DNA reads TGTGCCAGCAGTGAGAACAGTGGGGGTCAAGCTTTCTTT. The chain combines TRBV9 with TRBJ1-1; TRBD1 might be the D (5 bases). The CDR3 contains 13 residues. Germline CDR1 SGDLS, CDR2 YYNGEE. V was cut by 5 bases and J by 9 bases, with 17 bases left in between.

The chain couples TRBV30 to TRBJ2-1; 13 nucleotides agree with TRBD2. Germline V gene lookup returns CDR1 GTSNPN and CDR2 SVGIG (reference sequence). V lost 2 bases to trimming and J lost 6 bases; unmatched junction nucleotides: 4. The CDR3 length is 15 residues. The CDR3 bases are TGTGCCTGGAGTCACGGACTAGCGGGAGTCAATGAGCAGTTCTTC. This translates into CAWSHGLAGVNEQFF.

The chain joins TRBV6-5 to TRBJ2-2; perhaps TRBD2 as D (5 bases). This CDR3 is built from 14 residues. In germline, CDR1 is MNHEY, CDR2 SVGAGI. Trimming stripped 6 bases from V and 3 bases from J, with 11 bases between. CDR3 nucleotide sequence: TGTGCCAGCAGAGAGTTTAGCGACACCGGGGAGCTGTTTTTT. Translated, it gives CASREFSDTGELFF.

This clone was detected a few times. The chain joins TRBV6-2 or TRBV6-3 to TRBJ2-7; D not certain. V gave up 5 bases and J gave up 3 bases, with 5 bases separating them. The germline CDR1 and CDR2 sequences are MNHEY and SVGEGT. The CDR3 is 11 amino acids. The CDR3: CASSGFYEQYF. The CDR3 region has the DNA TGTGCCAGCAGTGGATTCTACGAGCAGTACTTC.

In its sample, this clone was seen once. The rearrangement uses TRBV18 and TRBJ2-3; no reliable D call. This CDR3 spans 13 amino acids. Trimming took off 3 bases at V and 6 bases at J, with 10 bases between the two ends. Germline V lookup: CDR1 KGHSH, CDR2 LQKENI. As DNA, the CDR3 is TGTGCCAGCTCACCCACAGTCCGGGATACGCAGTATTTT. It specifies CASSPTVRDTQYF.

The chain has TRBV6-6 and TRBJ2-7; 10 bases map to TRBD1. This CDR3 contains 14 residues. V shed 6 bases and J 5 bases; nucleotides not matched to a gene: 7. Germline V gene sequence: CDR1 MNHNY, CDR2 SVGAGI (reference sequence). CDR3 nucleotide sequence: TGTGCCAGCAGAGCCGGGACAGGGGTCCACGAGCAGTACTTC. The encoded protein is CASRAGTGVHEQYF.

This chain uses TRBV6-6 with TRBJ2-4; 8 bases match TRBD2. J lost 4 bases, V lost 7 bases, and 3 bases had no gene match. The CDR3 totals 13 residues. Germline V gene data show CDR1 as MNHNY and CDR2 as SVGAGI (reference sequence). CDR3 DNA: TGTGCCAGCACCGGGGGGGTGAAAAACATTCAGTACTTC. Amino acid sequence: CASTGGVKNIQYF.

The genes are TRBV18 and TRBJ1-6, with TRBD1 matching 8 bases. Germline trimming cut 6 bases from V and 7 bases from J; bases unmatched to any gene: 11. CDR1 and CDR2 from the germline V gene are KGHSH and LQKENI. There are 16 residues in the CDR3. CDR3 loop: CASSVSMDRANSPLHF. CDR3 DNA sequence: TGTGCCAGCTCGGTATCCATGGACAGGGCAAATTCACCCCTCCACTTT.

CDR3 bases: TGTGCCAGCACTAACTTTATATTTAGCAATCAGCCCCAGCATTTT. Translation: CASTNFIFSNQPQHF. The chain combines TRBV6-6 with TRBJ1-5; D call uncertain. Germline V gives CDR1 MNHNY, CDR2 SVGAGI (reference sequence). This CDR3 region has 15 residues. V lost 7 bases and J lost 0, with 13 bases in between.

This chain uses TRBV10-3 with TRBJ2-5; TRBD1 matches at 9 bases. The CDR3 sequence is 14 residues long. Per germline, CDR1 ENHRY and CDR2 SYGVKD. With V trimmed by 11 bases and J by 3 bases, 10 bases remained unmatched. CDR3 in amino acids: CAASPGDREETQYF. CDR3 sequence (DNA): TGTGCCGCATCGCCGGGGGACAGGGAAGAGACCCAGTACTTC.

The rearrangement links TRBV5-6 to TRBJ2-2; tentatively, D is TRBD2 (6 bases). The germline V gene has CDR1 SGHDT and CDR2 YYEEEE. The V end lost 6 bases, the J end lost 4 bases, and 19 bases lay between the germline ends. This CDR3 comprises 16 residues. CDR3 coding DNA: TGTGCCAGCACCTCCCGGGCGGTGGGGGGCACCGGGGAGCTGTTTTTT. This sequence encodes CASTSRAVGGTGELFF. Full variable domain (missing parts from reference TRBV5-6 and TRBJ2-2): DAGVTQSPTHLIKTRGQQVTLRCSPKSGHDTVSWYQQALGQGPQFIFQYYEEEERQRGNFPDRFSGHQFPNYSSELNVNALLLGDSALYLCASTSRAVGGTGELFFGEGSRLTVL.

The chain's CDR3 is CASSPGQSDSNQPQHF. DNA of the CDR3: TGTGCCAGCAGCCCGGGACAGTCGGATAGCAATCAGCCCCAGCATTTT. J is TRBJ1-5 and V is TRBV5-5, with TRBD1 matching 7 bases. CDR1 SGHKS and CDR2 YYEKEE come from the germline V gene (reference sequence). The CDR3 length is 16 residues. V dropped 4 bases and J dropped 0; count of bases not matched to a gene: 7.

The chain recombines TRBV28 with TRBJ1-5; D ambiguous. Germline CDR1 is MDHEN and CDR2 is SYDVKM. There are 13 residues in the CDR3. Trimming took off 6 bases at V and 6 bases at J, with 12 bases between the two ends. The CDR3 here is CASRDYDPQPQHF. CDR3 DNA: TGTGCCAGCAGGGACTACGACCCTCAGCCCCAGCATTTT.

The rearrangement uses TRBV27 and TRBJ2-7; D is perhaps TRBD1 or TRBD2 (5 bases each). Germline V gene lookup returns CDR1 MNHEY and CDR2 SMNVEV (reference sequence). This CDR3 is built from 14 residues. V lost 6 bases to trimming and J lost 3 bases, with 15 bases between them. CDR3 bases: TGTGCCAGCAGCACGTCCCGGGACGGCTACGAGCAGTACTTC. It codes for CASSTSRDGYEQYF.

This clone appeared once. Here the CDR3 reads CASSPGGSYGYTF. The CDR3 DNA reads TGTGCCAGCAGCCCAGGGGGTTCCTACGGCTACACCTTC. V usage is TRBV11-2 and J usage is TRBJ1-2; 7 bases agree with TRBD1. In germline, CDR1 is SGHAT, CDR2 FQNNGV. The CDR3 is 13 amino acids. V was clipped by 5 bases and J by 8 bases; unmatched bases: 8.

The J gene is TRBJ2-1, the V gene TRBV7-5; the D call TRBD2 from the table was never checked on the DNA. TRBV7-5 is listed as a pseudogene. This CDR3 is built from 16 residues. The DNA for the CDR3 is TGTGCCAGAAGGGATTGTGGGACTAGTTTCACTAATGAGCAGTTCTTC. Translation gives CARRDCGTSFTNEQFF.